Listed here are 14 T cell receptor beta chains from one sample, sequenced in a study of T cell responses to AZD1222 COVID-19 vaccine. Only in-frame clones appear in the TCRdb table, and some are missing; sequencing was by immunoSEQ multiplex PCR. The sample records about 81,000 clones, 70% to 90% being singletons. The sequencing here drew on peripheral blood, taken 28 days after the second AZD1222 dose. Every receptor here comes from an adult who received the AZD1222 COVID-19 vaccine.

This clone was counted once. The V gene is TRBV7-9, the J gene TRBJ2-7, with 7 bases matching TRBD1. Per germline, CDR1 SEHNR and CDR2 FQNEAQ (reference sequence). The ends lost 5 bases at V and 0 bases at J; junction bases unmatched: 7. This CDR3 has 15 residues. The DNA of the CDR3 is TGTGCCAGCAGCCCCGAGGGGGCTAACTCCTACGAGCAGTACTTC. Residues: CASSPEGANSYEQYF. Together with reference TRBV7-9 and TRBJ2-7, the CDR3 gives the full variable domain: DTGVSQNPRHKITKRGQNVTFRCDPISEHNRLYWYRQTLGQGPEFLTYFQNEAQLEKSRLLSDRFSAERPKGSFSTLEIQRTEQGDSAMYLCASSPEGANSYEQYFGPGTRLTVT.

This chain links TRBV3-1 (or the pseudogene TRBV3-2) with TRBJ2-1, with 7 positions matching TRBD1. Germline V gives CDR1 LGHDT, CDR2 YNNKEL (reference sequence). The CDR3 extends over 18 amino acids. The V gene end was trimmed by 4 bases and the J gene end by 4 bases; junction bases not matched to a gene: 16. Here the CDR3 reads CASSPAPTTGETYNEQFF. The CDR3 DNA reads as TGTGCCAGCAGCCCTGCCCCGACAACAGGGGAAACTTACAATGAGCAGTTCTTC.

The rearrangement joins TRBV7-6 to TRBJ2-7; D may be TRBD1 (5 bases). The ends were cut back, 1 base at V and 0 bases at J, with 13 bases in the middle. Germline V gives CDR1 SGHVS, CDR2 FNYEAQ. There are 16 residues in the CDR3. The CDR3 DNA is TGTGCCAGCAGCTTAGGGGTTAGGGGCATCTCCTACGAGCAGTACTTC. Protein sequence: CASSLGVRGISYEQYF. Full variable domain (outside the CDR3, taken from reference TRBV7-6 and TRBJ2-7): GAGVSQSPRYKVTKRGQDVALRCDPISGHVSLYWYRQALGQGPEFLTYFNYEAQQDKSGLPNDRFSAERPEGSISTLTIQRTEQRDSAMYRCASSLGVRGISYEQYFGPGTRLTVT.

This sequence joins TRBV28 and TRBJ2-3, with D unclear. The CDR3 covers 16 residues. Germline loops: CDR1 MDHEN, CDR2 SYDVKM. The V gene lost 6 bases and the J gene lost 0 bases, with 16 bases spanning the gap. Here the CDR3 reads CASSPFPVPSTDTQYF. Written as DNA, the CDR3 is TGTGCCAGCAGCCCATTTCCGGTTCCTAGCACAGATACGCAGTATTTT.

The sample holds one count of this clone. The chain employs TRBV19 and TRBJ2-7; 10 nucleotides align to TRBD2. CDR3 length: 15 residues. Per the germline V gene, CDR1 is LNHDA and CDR2 is SQIVND (reference sequence). Germline trimming cut 5 bases from V and 0 bases from J; bases unmatched to any gene: 4. The DNA of the CDR3 is TGTGCCAGTAGTGGAACTAGCGGGGCCTCCTACGAGCAGTACTTC. It is translated as CASSGTSGASYEQYF.

This clone has just a few counts. This sample includes further DNA sequences coding for the same CDR3. J is TRBJ1-6 and V is TRBV9; 9 bases are shared with TRBD1. Germline CDR1 SGDLS, CDR2 YYNGEE. This CDR3 has 16 amino acids. V trimming: 4 bases; J trimming: 11 bases; junction bases outside the gene matches: 13. CDR3 in amino acids: CASSLTQGADVAPLHF. The CDR3 nucleotides are TGTGCCAGCAGCCTTACACAGGGGGCGGATGTTGCACCCCTCCACTTT.

The chain joins TRBV10-3 to TRBJ1-1; a possible D gene is TRBD1 (5 bases). The CDR3 contains 14 residues. Germline V gives CDR1 ENHRY, CDR2 SYGVKD. Trimming removed 6 bases from V and 8 bases from J, with 19 bases in between. CDR3 DNA sequence: TGTGCCATCAGCCTGGGACGGGACTTAGAGGAAGCTTTCTTT. Amino acids: CAISLGRDLEEAFF.

The chain uses TRBV10-3 and TRBJ2-6; TRBD1 matches 11 bases. Per the germline V gene, CDR1 is ENHRY and CDR2 is SYGVKD. Trimming took 10 bases from V and 0 from J; bases not matched to a gene: 8. The CDR3 is made up of 17 amino acids. In nucleotides, the CDR3 is TGTGCCACCCTTCCAGGGACAGGGGGCTCTGGGGCCAACGTCCTGACTTTC. Amino acids: CATLPGTGGSGANVLTF.

This chain uses TRBV7-3 with TRBJ2-3, with 7 positions matching TRBD2. The CDR3 spans 14 residues. CDR1 SGHTA and CDR2 FQGTGA come from the germline V gene. With 6 bases clipped from V and 0 bases from J, the junction kept 3 bases outside the gene matches. The CDR3 nucleotides are TGTGCCAGCAGGAGTAGCGGGAGCACAGATACGCAGTATTTT. Translation gives CASRSSGSTDTQYF.

This clone has only a few counts. V usage is TRBV11-1 and J usage is TRBJ2-5; TRBD1 agrees at 7 bases. Germline loops: CDR1 SGHAT, CDR2 FQDESV (reference sequence). The J segment lost 5 bases and the V segment lost 5 bases, leaving 2 bases of the junction unmatched. This CDR3 contains 12 residues. The CDR3 bases are TGTGCCAGCAGCGACAGGGCGGAGACCCAGTACTTC. Its translation: CASSDRAETQYF.

This chain links TRBV6-5 with TRBJ1-1; 9 bases agree with TRBD1. V lost 6 bases to trimming and J lost 7 bases; unmatched junction nucleotides: 3. CDR3 length: 12 residues. The germline V gene encodes CDR1 MNHEY and CDR2 SVGAGI. CDR3 region: CASSPGQGEAFF. In nucleotides, the CDR3 is TGTGCCAGCAGCCCGGGACAGGGTGAAGCTTTCTTT.

This rearrangement joins TRBV19 to TRBJ2-7; 8 bases are shared with TRBD2. This CDR3 spans 14 amino acids. V gave up 6 bases and J gave up 7 bases; unmatched junction bases: 11. The germline gives CDR1 LNHDA, CDR2 SQIVND (reference sequence). The CDR3 DNA is TGTGCCAGTAGAACCACGGGGACTAGTGGTGAGCAGTACTTC. It is translated as CASRTTGTSGEQYF.

The V call is TRBV28, the J call TRBJ1-1, with TRBD1 as a possible D gene (5 bases). Trimming took off 10 bases at V and 5 bases at J, with 20 bases between the two ends. This CDR3 contains 14 residues. Germline assignment: CDR1 MDHEN and CDR2 SYDVKM. The CDR3 loop is CATGVGESETEAFF. The DNA of the CDR3 is TGTGCCACCGGTGTGGGGGAGTCGGAGACTGAAGCTTTCTTT.

The gene calls are TRBV7-2 and TRBJ2-1; tentative D call: TRBD1 (6 bases). CDR3 length equals 14 residues. Trimming left V 0 bases short and J 7 bases short, with 10 bases between. CDR1 and CDR2 from the germline V gene are SGHTA and FQGNSA. The CDR3: CASSLAGGLNEQFF. CDR3 sequence (DNA): TGTGCCAGCAGCTTAGCTGGGGGCCTTAATGAGCAGTTCTTC.